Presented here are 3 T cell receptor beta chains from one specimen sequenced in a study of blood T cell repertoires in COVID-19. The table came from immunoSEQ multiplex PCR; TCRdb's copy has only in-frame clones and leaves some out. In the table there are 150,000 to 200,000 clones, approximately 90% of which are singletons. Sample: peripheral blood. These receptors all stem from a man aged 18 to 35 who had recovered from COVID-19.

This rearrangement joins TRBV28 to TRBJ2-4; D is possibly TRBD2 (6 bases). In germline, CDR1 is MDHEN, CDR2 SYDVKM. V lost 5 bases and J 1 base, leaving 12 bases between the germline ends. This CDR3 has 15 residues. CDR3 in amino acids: CASSMGGVAKNIQYF. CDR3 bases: TGTGCCAGCAGTATGGGGGGTGTTGCCAAAAACATTCAGTACTTC.

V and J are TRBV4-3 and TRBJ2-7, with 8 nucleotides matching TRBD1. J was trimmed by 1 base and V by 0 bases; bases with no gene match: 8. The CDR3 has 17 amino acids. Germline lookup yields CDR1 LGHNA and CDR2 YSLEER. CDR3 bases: TGCGCCAGCAGCCAAGAGGGGGCCGGGGACAGGTCCTACGAGCAGTACTTC. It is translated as CASSQEGAGDRSYEQYF.

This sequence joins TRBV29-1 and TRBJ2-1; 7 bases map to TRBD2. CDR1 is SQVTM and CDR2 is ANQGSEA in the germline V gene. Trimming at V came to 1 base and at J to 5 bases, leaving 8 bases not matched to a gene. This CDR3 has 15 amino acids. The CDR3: CSVEGQAGINNEQFF. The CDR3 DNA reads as TGCAGCGTTGAAGGTCAAGCGGGAATAAACAATGAGCAGTTCTTC.